The rows below give T cell receptor beta chains drawn from one sample of a study of identifying expanded T cells in peripheral blood. Sequenced by immunoSEQ multiplex PCR; TCRdb stores in-frame clones only, minus some. The sample contains under 100,000 clones, roughly 84% of which appear only once. The sequenced sample consisted of blood. These receptors all come from a person between 18 and 69 years old in good health. CDR3s include the opening cysteine and the closing phenylalanine or tryptophan. Each record gives: clone size, J gene, D gene, V gene, CDR3 protein, CDR3 DNA. The D gene is left open where the match is weak. A row's size may be missing; if present it is once, few, many or a size class.

>NA|TRBJ1-4|NA|TRBV6-5
CATQGEGRFEKLFF
TGTGCCACCCAGGGCGAGGGGCGGTTTGAAAAACTGTTTTTT
>NA|TRBJ1-1|NA|TRBV29-1
CSVVPPGWGNTEAFF
TGCAGCGTTGTCCCCCCTGGCTGGGGGAACACTGAAGCTTTCTTT
>NA|TRBJ1-3|NA|TRBV18
CASSPPLGGSGNTIYF
TGTGCCAGCTCACCACCGTTAGGGGGATCTGGAAACACCATATATTTT
>few|TRBJ2-5|TRBD1|TRBV15
CATSEDRYQETQYF
TGTGCCACCAGCGAGGACAGGTACCAAGAGACCCAGTACTTC
>few|TRBJ1-6|NA|TRBV5-4
CASSLEPESPLHF
TGTGCCAGCAGCTTGGAGCCGGAATCACCCCTCCACTTT
>NA|TRBJ2-5|NA|TRBV7-6
CASSLVLGETQYF
TGTGCCAGCAGCTTAGTCCTGGGCGAGACCCAGTACTTC
>NA|TRBJ2-5|NA|TRBV5-1
CASSLSGFQETQYF
TGCGCCAGCAGCCTTAGCGGATTCCAAGAGACCCAGTACTTC
>NA|TRBJ1-1|NA|TRBV19
CASSRGGQTEAFF
TGTGCCAGTAGTCGGGGGGGTCAAACTGAAGCTTTCTTT
>NA|TRBJ1-2|NA|TRBV6-5
CASSSPAALRGYTF
TGTGCCAGCAGTTCCCCGGCCGCTTTGCGTGGCTACACCTTC
>NA|TRBJ1-2|NA|TRBV19
CASRTLDRNYGYTF
TGTGCCAGTAGAACCCTCGACAGGAACTATGGCTACACCTTC
>few|TRBJ1-6|NA|TRBV9
CASSVSVQRGNSPLHF
TGTGCCAGCAGCGTATCGGTCCAGAGGGGGAATTCACCCCTCCACTTT
>NA|TRBJ1-6|NA|TRBV30
CAWSRSRGHNSPLHF
TGTGCCTGGAGTCGTTCTCGGGGGCATAATTCACCCCTCCACTTT
>NA|TRBJ1-5|NA|TRBV6-1
CASKLVPTSNQPQHF
TGTGCCAGCAAATTAGTCCCCACGAGCAATCAGCCCCAGCATTTT
>NA|TRBJ2-1|NA|TRBV7-8
CASSLPRESYNEQFF
TGTGCCAGCAGCTTACCCAGGGAATCCTACAATGAGCAGTTCTTC
>NA|TRBJ2-5|NA|TRBV4-1
CASSQEGGAPETQYF
TGCGCCAGCAGCCAAGAAGGAGGGGCACCAGAGACCCAGTACTTC
>NA|TRBJ1-1|NA|TRBV6-4
CASSVTRGTEAFF
TGTGCCAGCAGTGTTACTAGGGGGACTGAAGCTTTCTTT
>once|TRBJ1-2|NA|TRBV28
CASSQSRGYTF
TGTGCCAGCAGCCAAAGTCGTGGCTACACCTTC
>NA|TRBJ2-1|NA|TRBV5-5
CASSPWGDSSYNEQFF
TGTGCCAGCAGTCCCTGGGGGGATAGCTCCTACAATGAGCAGTTCTTC
>NA|TRBJ1-1|NA|TRBV7-3
CASVGVIDAVSDTEAFF
TGTGCCAGCGTTGGGGTCATTGACGCGGTCTCCGACACTGAAGCTTTCTTT
>few|TRBJ1-1|NA|TRBV11-2
CASSPTSGGTEAFF
TGTGCCAGCAGCCCGACGAGTGGAGGCACTGAAGCTTTCTTT
>once|TRBJ1-1|NA|TRBV27
CASRMGLPNTEAFF
TGTGCCAGCAGGATGGGTTTACCGAACACTGAAGCTTTCTTT
>NA|TRBJ2-7|NA|TRBV29-1
CSVGYRAGEQYF
TGCAGCGTTGGTTACAGGGCTGGCGAGCAGTACTTC
>NA|TRBJ1-2|NA|TRBV5-4
CASSLDTTHGYTF
TGTGCCAGCAGTCTTGACACGACGCACGGCTACACCTTC
>once|TRBJ2-3|NA|TRBV6-5
CASSSLNGDTQYF
TGTGCCAGCAGTTCCCTAAATGGAGATACGCAGTATTTT
>NA|TRBJ1-1|NA|TRBV19
CASWAGQGMNTEAFF
TGTGCCAGTTGGGCCGGGCAGGGGATGAACACTGAAGCTTTCTTT
>NA|TRBJ1-2|NA|TRBV30
CAWKPLGGYGYTF
TGTGCCTGGAAGCCCCTGGGTGGCTATGGCTACACCTTC
>NA|TRBJ2-7|TRBD1|TRBV5-5
CASSPLTGGVYEQYF
TGTGCCAGCAGCCCCCTGACAGGGGGCGTCTACGAGCAGTACTTC
>NA|TRBJ1-5|NA|TRBV5-6
CASSLGPGGNQPQHF
TGTGCCAGCAGCTTGGGACCGGGAGGTAATCAGCCCCAGCATTTT
>NA|TRBJ2-7|TRBD1|TRBV6-5
CASSSTGTGLPYEQYF
TGTGCCAGCAGTTCGACCGGGACAGGGCTTCCCTACGAGCAGTACTTC
>NA|TRBJ2-7|TRBD1|TRBV5-6
CASSLVADRGYEQYF
TGTGCCAGCAGCTTGGTCGCGGACAGGGGCTACGAGCAGTACTTC
>NA|TRBJ1-2|NA|TRBV18
CASSPDEAIQAANYGYTF
TGTGCCAGCTCACCTGATGAAGCGATACAAGCAGCTAACTATGGCTACACCTTC
>NA|TRBJ1-1|TRBD1|TRBV10-3
CATRTGGDWAFF
TGTGCCACCAGGACAGGGGGCGACTGGGCTTTCTTT
>NA|TRBJ2-3|TRBD1|TRBV10-1
CASSSIPGQGTDTQYF
TGCGCCAGCAGCTCGATCCCGGGACAGGGCACAGATACGCAGTATTTT
>NA|TRBJ1-1|NA|TRBV7-2
CASRLPPSSEAFF
TGTGCCAGCAGGTTGCCGCCCTCGAGTGAAGCTTTCTTT
>NA|TRBJ1-1|TRBD1|TRBV19
CASSTRQGRNTEAFF
TGTGCCAGTAGTACCCGACAGGGTCGGAACACTGAAGCTTTCTTT
>NA|TRBJ2-2|TRBD1|TRBV5-8
CASSLRQGDTGELFF
TGTGCCAGCAGCTTAAGACAGGGCGACACCGGGGAGCTGTTTTTT
>NA|TRBJ2-5|TRBD2|TRBV11-2
CASSLDGTSGGRGETQYF
TGTGCCAGCAGCTTGGACGGGACTAGCGGGGGGCGTGGCGAGACCCAGTACTTC
>NA|TRBJ2-7|NA|TRBV7-8
CASSSGAYEQYF
TGTGCCAGCAGCTCAGGGGCCTACGAGCAGTACTTC
>NA|TRBJ2-2|NA|TRBV4-1
CASSQDGRTNTGELFF
TGCGCCAGCAGCCAAGATGGACGGACGAACACCGGGGAGCTGTTTTTT
>NA|TRBJ2-5|NA|TRBV15
CATSRPNAGRGGETQYF
TGTGCCACCAGCAGACCCAATGCGGGCAGGGGAGGAGAGACCCAGTACTTC
>few|TRBJ2-3|NA|TRBV11-3
CASSPAWTEATDTQYF
TGTGCCAGCAGCCCAGCTTGGACGGAGGCCACAGATACGCAGTATTTT
>once|TRBJ2-3|NA|TRBV7-9
CASSLVRGDTDTQYF
TGTGCCAGCAGCTTAGTCCGGGGCGACACAGATACGCAGTATTTT
>NA|TRBJ2-5|TRBD2|TRBV11-3
CASSLALAAVETQYF
TGTGCCAGCAGCTTAGCTCTAGCGGCCGTGGAGACCCAGTACTTC
>few|TRBJ1-5|NA|TRBV28
CASRWAGLNQPQHF
TGTGCCAGCAGGTGGGCAGGCCTAAATCAGCCCCAGCATTTT
>NA|TRBJ2-7|NA|TRBV7-2
CASSLRGGGPSYEQYF
TGTGCCAGCAGCTTAAGGGGAGGGGGGCCCTCCTACGAGCAGTACTTC